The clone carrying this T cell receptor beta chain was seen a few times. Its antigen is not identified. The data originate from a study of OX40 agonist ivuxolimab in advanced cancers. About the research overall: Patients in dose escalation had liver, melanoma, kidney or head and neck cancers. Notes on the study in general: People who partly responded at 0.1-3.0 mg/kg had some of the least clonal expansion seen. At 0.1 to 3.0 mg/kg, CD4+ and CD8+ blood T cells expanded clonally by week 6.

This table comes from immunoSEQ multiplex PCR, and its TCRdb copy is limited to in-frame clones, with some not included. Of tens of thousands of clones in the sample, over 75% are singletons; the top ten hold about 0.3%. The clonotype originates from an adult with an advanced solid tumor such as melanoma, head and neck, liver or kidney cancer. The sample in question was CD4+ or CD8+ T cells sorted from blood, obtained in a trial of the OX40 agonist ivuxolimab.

The CDR3 reads CASSLTGGGQPQHF. For the CDR3, the DNA is TGTGCCAGCAGTCTGACAGGGGGCGGCCAGCCCCAGCATTTT. The chain carries TRBV5-5 and TRBJ1-5; 10 bases match TRBD1. Germline V gene sequence: CDR1 SGHKS, CDR2 YYEKEE (reference sequence). Unmatched junction bases numbered 6, after V lost 5 bases and J lost 7 bases. The CDR3 sequence is 14 residues long. Drawing the rest from reference TRBV5-5 and TRBJ1-5, the complete variable domain is DAGVTQSPTHLIKTRGQQVTLRCSPISGHKSVSWYQQVLGQGPQFIFQYYEKEERGRGNFPDRFSARQFPNYSSELNVNALLLGDSALYLCASSLTGGGQPQHFGDGTRLSIL.